One TCR beta chain is described in this entry. The antigen remains undetermined. Assay used: immunoSEQ multiplex PCR; TCRdb lists only in-frame clones, some missing. The sample shows under 50,000 clones, 88% of them seen only once. The time point is: week 35, safety follow-up. A 20-mer mutant IDH1 peptide at 300 ug was injected subcutaneously with topical imiquimod. The data originate from a study of a mutant IDH1 vaccine in newly diagnosed glioma. Study as a whole: The start of vaccination came 4-6 weeks after radiotherapy alone, or with temozolomide cycles. Overall study findings and caveats: There were vaccine-induced immune responses in around 93% of the patients.

The CDR3 has 16 amino acids. Germline V gives CDR1 MNHNS, CDR2 SASEGT. Between the trimmed V and J ends, which lost 4 bases and 4 bases, there was a span of 18 bases. The clonotype originates from a woman aged 40 to 50 with glioma. This chain links TRBV6-1 with TRBJ2-3; tentative D call: TRBD1 (6 bases). Sequencing used PBMCs, obtained from a glioma patient whose treatment included an IDH1 peptide vaccine. CDR3 in DNA: TGTGCCAGCAGTGTACAGGGAAGGGAGTACCCAGATACGCAGTATTTT. Translation gives CASSVQGREYPDTQYF.